This TCR beta chain originates from a study of read filtering for tumor transcriptome and immune sequencing. Background on the study: Patients were some 16 male and about 15 female, mean age approximately 70 years, range roughly 45 to 85. After DNase treatment, RNA was made into whole-transcriptome libraries. IR-seq gave about 3.5 to 11 million TCR reads per sample; RNA-seq gave about 80 to 1273.

V was pared by 3 bases and J by 11 bases, with 3 bases of the junction left unmatched. CDR1 and CDR2 (germline): SQVTM, ANQGSEA. This CDR3 is built from 10 residues. From roughly 390 ng of RNA, a library with molecular barcoded alpha/delta and beta/gamma adaptors was made. TCRdb re-derived calls from the reads in MiXCR, one entry per CDR3 protein. The sample holds 50,000 to 65,000 distinct CDR3 sequences; roughly 18% are singletons and the top ten take around an eighth. V usage is TRBV29-1 and J usage is TRBJ1-1; 7 nucleotides line up with TRBD1. The sample comprised a population of CD138-negative cells sorted from bone marrow. This TCR came from a donor at least 40 years old with multiple myeloma. CDR3 loop: CSVETGNAFF. For the CDR3, the DNA is TGCAGCGTTGAGACAGGGAATGCTTTCTTT.